This entry is about one T cell receptor beta chain. Its antigen is currently unknown. The data are from a study of T cell responses to AZD1222 COVID-19 vaccine. The assay was immunoSEQ multiplex PCR, and TCRdb's table has in-frame clones only and misses some. The sample shows 80,000 or so clones, approximately 90% of them seen only once. Whole-study results and caveats: Repertoires were obtained solely post-peak T cell response.

The sample was peripheral blood, taken on day 0 of MenACWY control vaccination. The source is an adult in good health.

DNA of the CDR3: TGTGCCTGGAGTTGGGGTAGCAATCAGCCCCAGCATTTT. Translation: CAWSWGSNQPQHF. The rearrangement links TRBV30 to TRBJ1-5, with no clear D. From germline, CDR1 is GTSNPN and CDR2 SVGIG (reference sequence). Trimming stripped 2 bases from V and 0 bases from J, with 5 bases between. The CDR3 contains 13 residues.